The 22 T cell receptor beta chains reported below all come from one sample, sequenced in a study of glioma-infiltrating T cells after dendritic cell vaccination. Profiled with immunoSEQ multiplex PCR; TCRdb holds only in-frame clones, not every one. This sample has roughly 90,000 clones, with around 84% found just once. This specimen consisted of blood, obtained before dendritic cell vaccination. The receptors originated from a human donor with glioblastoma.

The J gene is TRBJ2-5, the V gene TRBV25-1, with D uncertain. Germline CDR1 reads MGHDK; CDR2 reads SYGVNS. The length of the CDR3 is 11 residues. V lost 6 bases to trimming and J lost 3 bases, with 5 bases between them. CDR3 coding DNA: TGTGCCAGCAGGGGCGAAGAGACCCAGTACTTC. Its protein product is CASRGEETQYF.

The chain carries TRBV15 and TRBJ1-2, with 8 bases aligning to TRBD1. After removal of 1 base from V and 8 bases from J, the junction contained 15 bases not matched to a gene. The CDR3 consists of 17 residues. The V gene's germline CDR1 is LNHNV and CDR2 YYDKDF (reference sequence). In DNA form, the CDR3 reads TGTGCCACCAGCAGAGGTGCCTTGAGGACAGGGCTTTGGGGCTACACCTTC. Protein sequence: CATSRGALRTGLWGYTF.

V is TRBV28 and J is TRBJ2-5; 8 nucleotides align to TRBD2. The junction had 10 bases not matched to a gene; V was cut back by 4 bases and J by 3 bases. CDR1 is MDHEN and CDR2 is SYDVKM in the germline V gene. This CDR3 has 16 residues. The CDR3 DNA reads TGTGCCAGCAGTTCCCCCGCCGGGAGGGTGGAAGAGACCCAGTACTTC. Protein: CASSSPAGRVEETQYF.

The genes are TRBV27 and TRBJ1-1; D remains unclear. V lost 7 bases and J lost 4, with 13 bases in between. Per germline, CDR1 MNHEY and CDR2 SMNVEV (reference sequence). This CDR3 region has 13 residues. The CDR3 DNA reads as TGTGCCAGCAAAGAGGGAGGCTTCACTGAAGCTTTCTTT. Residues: CASKEGGFTEAFF.

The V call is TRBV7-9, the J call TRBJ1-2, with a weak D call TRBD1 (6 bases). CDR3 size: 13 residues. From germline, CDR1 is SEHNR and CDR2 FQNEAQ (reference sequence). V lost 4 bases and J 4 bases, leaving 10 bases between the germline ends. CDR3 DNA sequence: TGTGCCAGCAGCTCACAGGGAAGCTATGGCTACACCTTC. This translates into CASSSQGSYGYTF.

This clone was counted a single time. The CDR3 region is CASSSASGGNTDTQYF. The CDR3 DNA is TGTGCCAGCAGCTCTGCTAGCGGGGGAAACACAGATACGCAGTATTTT. This sequence joins TRBV11-2 and TRBJ2-3; 10 bases are shared with TRBD2. CDR3 length equals 16 residues. Trimming took 4 bases from V and 2 from J; bases not matched to a gene: 6. The germline V gene has CDR1 SGHAT and CDR2 FQNNGV.

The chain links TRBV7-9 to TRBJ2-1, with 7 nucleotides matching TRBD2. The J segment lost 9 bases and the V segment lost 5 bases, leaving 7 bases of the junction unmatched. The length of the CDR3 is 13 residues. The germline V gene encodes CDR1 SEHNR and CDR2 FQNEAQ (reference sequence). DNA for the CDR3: TGTGCCAGCAGCAGGGATTGGGGGGGTGAGCAGTTCTTC. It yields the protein CASSRDWGGEQFF.

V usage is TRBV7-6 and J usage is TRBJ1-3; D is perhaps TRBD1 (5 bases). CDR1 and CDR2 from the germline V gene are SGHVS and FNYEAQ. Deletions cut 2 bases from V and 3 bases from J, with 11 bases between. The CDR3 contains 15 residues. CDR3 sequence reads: CASSLQGSDGNTIYF. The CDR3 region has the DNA TGTGCCAGCAGCTTACAGGGCTCTGATGGAAACACCATATATTTT.

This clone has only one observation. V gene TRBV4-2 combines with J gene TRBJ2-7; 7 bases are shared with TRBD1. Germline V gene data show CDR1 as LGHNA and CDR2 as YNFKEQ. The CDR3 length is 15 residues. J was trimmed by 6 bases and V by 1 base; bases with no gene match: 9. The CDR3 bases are TGTGCCAGCAGCCAAGTCGCGACAGGGTTAGGCGAGCAGTACTTC. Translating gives CASSQVATGLGEQYF.

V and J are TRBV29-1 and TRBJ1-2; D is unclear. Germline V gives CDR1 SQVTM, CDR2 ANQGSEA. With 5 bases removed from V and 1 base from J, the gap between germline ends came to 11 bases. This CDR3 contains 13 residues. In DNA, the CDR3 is TGCAGCGTTTTGACACAGAATAACTATGGCTACACCTTC. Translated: CSVLTQNNYGYTF. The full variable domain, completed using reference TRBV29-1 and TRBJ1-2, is SAVISQKPSRDICQRGTSLTIQCQVDSQVTMMFWYRQQPGQSLTLIATANQGSEATYESGFVIDKFPISRPNLTFSTLTVSNMSPEDSSIYLCSVLTQNNYGYTFGSGTRLTVV.

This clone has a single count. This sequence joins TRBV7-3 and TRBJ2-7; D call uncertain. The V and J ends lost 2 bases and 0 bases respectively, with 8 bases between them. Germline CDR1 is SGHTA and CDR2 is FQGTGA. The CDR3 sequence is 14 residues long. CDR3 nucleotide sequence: TGTGCCAGCAGCTTAGAAGTCAGCTCCTACGAGCAGTACTTC. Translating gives CASSLEVSSYEQYF.

In DNA form, the CDR3 reads TGTGCCAGCAGTCTTCTACAGGGCGGCGAGCAGTACTTC. Protein sequence: CASSLLQGGEQYF. The rearrangement links TRBV6-6 to TRBJ2-7, with D possibly matching TRBD1 (6 bases). Looked up from germline, CDR1 is MNHNY and CDR2 is SVGAGI (reference sequence). The CDR3 consists of 13 residues. Trimming cost V 5 bases and J 6 bases, with 14 bases left between them.

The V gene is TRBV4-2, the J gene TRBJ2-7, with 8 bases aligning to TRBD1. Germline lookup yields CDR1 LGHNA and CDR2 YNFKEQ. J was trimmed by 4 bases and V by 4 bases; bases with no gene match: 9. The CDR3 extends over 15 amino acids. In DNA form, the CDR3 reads TGTGCCAGCAGCCCGTTGGGACAGGCAATTTACGAGCAGTACTTC. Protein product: CASSPLGQAIYEQYF.

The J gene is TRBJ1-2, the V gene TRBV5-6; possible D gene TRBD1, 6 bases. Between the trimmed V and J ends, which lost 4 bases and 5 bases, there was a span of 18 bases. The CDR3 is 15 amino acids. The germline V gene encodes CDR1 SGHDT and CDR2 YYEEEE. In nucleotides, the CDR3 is TGTGCCAGCAGCCCCAGGGGCGCTGGGATATATGGCTACACCTTC. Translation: CASSPRGAGIYGYTF. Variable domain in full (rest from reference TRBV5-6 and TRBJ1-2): DAGVTQSPTHLIKTRGQQVTLRCSPKSGHDTVSWYQQALGQGPQFIFQYYEEEERQRGNFPDRFSGHQFPNYSSELNVNALLLGDSALYLCASSPRGAGIYGYTFGSGTRLTVV.

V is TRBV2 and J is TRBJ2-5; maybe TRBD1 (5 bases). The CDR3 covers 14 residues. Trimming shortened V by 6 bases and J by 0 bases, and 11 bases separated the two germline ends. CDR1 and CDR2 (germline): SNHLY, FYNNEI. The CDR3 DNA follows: TGTGCCAGCAGCCCAGGGCCCAACCAAGAGACCCAGTACTTC. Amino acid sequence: CASSPGPNQETQYF. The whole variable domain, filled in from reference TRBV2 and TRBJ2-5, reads EPEVTQTPSHQVTQMGQEVILRCVPISNHLYFYWYRQILGQKVEFLVSFYNNEISEKSEIFDDQFSVERPDGSNFTLKIRSTKLEDSAMYFCASSPGPNQETQYFGPGTRLLVL.

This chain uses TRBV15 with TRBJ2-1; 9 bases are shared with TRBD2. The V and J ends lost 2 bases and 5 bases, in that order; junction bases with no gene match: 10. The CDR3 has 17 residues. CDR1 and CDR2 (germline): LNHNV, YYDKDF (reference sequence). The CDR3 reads CATSRPPPSGTHNEQFF. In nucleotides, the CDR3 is TGTGCCACCAGCAGACCCCCGCCTAGCGGGACCCACAATGAGCAGTTCTTC.

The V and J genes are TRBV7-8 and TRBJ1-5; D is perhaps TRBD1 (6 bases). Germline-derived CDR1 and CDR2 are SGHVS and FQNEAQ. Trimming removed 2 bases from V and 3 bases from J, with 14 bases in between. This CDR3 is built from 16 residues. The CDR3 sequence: CASSLIRRTANQPQHF. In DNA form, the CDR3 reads TGTGCCAGCAGCTTAATTCGACGGACAGCCAATCAGCCCCAGCATTTT.

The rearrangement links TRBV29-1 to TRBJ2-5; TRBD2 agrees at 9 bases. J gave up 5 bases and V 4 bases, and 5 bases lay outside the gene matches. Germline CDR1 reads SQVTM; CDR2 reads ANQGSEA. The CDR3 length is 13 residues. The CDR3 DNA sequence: TGCAGCGTTGGGGGTGCGGGGGGGGAGACCCAGTACTTC. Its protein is CSVGGAGGETQYF.

The CDR3, as DNA: TGTGCCAGCACGGTTGGGCAGGGGGCGCAGTCCGGCTACACCTTC. This translates into CASTVGQGAQSGYTF. The V gene is TRBV28, the J gene TRBJ1-2, with 8 nucleotides matching TRBD1. This CDR3 region has 15 residues. Losses at the gene ends were 7 bases for V and 8 bases for J; bases not matched to a gene: 15. The germline V gene has CDR1 MDHEN and CDR2 SYDVKM.

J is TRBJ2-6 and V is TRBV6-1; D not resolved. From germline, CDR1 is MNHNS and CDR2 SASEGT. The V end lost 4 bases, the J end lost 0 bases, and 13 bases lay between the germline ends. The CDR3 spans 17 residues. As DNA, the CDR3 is TGTGCCAGCAGTGCTAACCCAAGATTCTCTGGGGCCAACGTCCTGACTTTC. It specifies CASSANPRFSGANVLTF.

DNA for the CDR3: TGCGCCAGCATAGGAGGGAGAGGTCCAGATACGCAGTATTTT. It yields the protein CASIGGRGPDTQYF. This chain uses TRBV10-1 with TRBJ2-3; D is possibly TRBD2 (6 bases). The CDR3 runs 14 residues. V was shortened by 7 bases and J by 4 bases, with 15 bases between the two germline ends. The germline gives CDR1 WNHNN, CDR2 SYGVQD (reference sequence).

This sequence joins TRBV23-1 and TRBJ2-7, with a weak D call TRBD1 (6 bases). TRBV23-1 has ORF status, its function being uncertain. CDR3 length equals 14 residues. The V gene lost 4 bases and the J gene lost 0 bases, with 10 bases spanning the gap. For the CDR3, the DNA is TGCGCCAGCAGTCGACAGGTTAGCTCCTACGAGCAGTACTTC. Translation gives CASSRQVSSYEQYF.